Listed here is a single TCR beta chain. The antigen is undetermined. V was shortened by 2 bases and J by 4 bases, with 12 bases between the two germline ends. CDR3 length: 15 amino acids. Germline CDR1 and CDR2: MDHEN and SYDVKM. Assay: immunoSEQ multiplex PCR; the TCRdb copy retains only in-frame clones and omits some. The repertoire consists of around 71,000 clones, with about four fifths occurring once and the leading ten covering approximately 0.81%. The data stem from a study of T cell clones after liver transplantation. Study in general: TCRbeta sequencing after a pre-transplant mixed lymphocyte reaction identified graft-donor-reactive clones, later tracked in post-transplant blood. Graft-donor-reactive sequences were compared with third-party-reactive TCRbeta sequences from pre-transplant mixed lymphocyte reactions. Study-level findings and limits: Graft donor-reactive T cells may have migrated into the graft rather than being deleted.

The sample in question was CD4+ T cells from blood, obtained 12 months after liver transplant. This clonotype originated in a human patient who received a liver transplant. Some T cells may originate from the graft donor. This chain links TRBV28 with TRBJ1-5; unclear D gene. For the CDR3, the DNA is TGTGCCAGCAGTTTAGGGAGGGTATCAAATCAGCCCCAGCATTTT. Translated, it gives CASSLGRVSNQPQHF.